Below, one T cell receptor (beta chain) is given with its context. No antigen is known for it. V was trimmed by 0 bases and J by 6 bases, leaving 11 bases between them. The germline V gene encodes CDR1 LGHNA and CDR2 YNFKEQ. The CDR3 spans 14 residues. This sample was taken from a study of cytomegalovirus exposure and HLA in healthy donors. The overall study: It was reported in a later analysis that the 95 to 150 validation repertoires used the same platform as the approximately 600 first-cohort repertoires.

Study-level results: The study designated about 160 TCR beta chains cytomegalovirus-associated. The dataset shows that most TCR sequences were rare, while some public TCRs occurred in many donors.

Profiling relied on immunoSEQ multiplex PCR, and the TCRdb table lists in-frame clones only, not all of them. The table records about 360,000 clones, about nine tenths of them present only once. The V and J genes are TRBV4-2 and TRBJ1-2, with a weak D call TRBD1 (5 bases). This TCR came from a young woman in good health and CMV-seronegative. The sample was PBMCs. CDR3 sequence reads: CASSQETRVDGYTF. The CDR3 coding sequence is TGTGCCAGCAGCCAAGAAACCAGGGTTGATGGCTACACCTTC.